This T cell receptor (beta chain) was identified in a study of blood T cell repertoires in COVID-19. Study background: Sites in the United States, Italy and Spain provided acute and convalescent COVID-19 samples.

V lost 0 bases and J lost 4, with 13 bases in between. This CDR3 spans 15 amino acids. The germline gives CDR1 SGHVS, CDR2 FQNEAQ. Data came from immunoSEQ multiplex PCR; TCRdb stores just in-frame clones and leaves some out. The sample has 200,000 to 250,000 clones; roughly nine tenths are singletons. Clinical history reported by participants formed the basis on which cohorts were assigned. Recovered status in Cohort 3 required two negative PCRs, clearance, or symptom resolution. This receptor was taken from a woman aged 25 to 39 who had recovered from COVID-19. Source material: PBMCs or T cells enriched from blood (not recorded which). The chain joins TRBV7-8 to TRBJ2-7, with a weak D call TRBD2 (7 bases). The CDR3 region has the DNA TGTGCCAGCAGCTTAGCGGGGGGGCCATTTTACGAGCAGTACTTC. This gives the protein CASSLAGGPFYEQYF.